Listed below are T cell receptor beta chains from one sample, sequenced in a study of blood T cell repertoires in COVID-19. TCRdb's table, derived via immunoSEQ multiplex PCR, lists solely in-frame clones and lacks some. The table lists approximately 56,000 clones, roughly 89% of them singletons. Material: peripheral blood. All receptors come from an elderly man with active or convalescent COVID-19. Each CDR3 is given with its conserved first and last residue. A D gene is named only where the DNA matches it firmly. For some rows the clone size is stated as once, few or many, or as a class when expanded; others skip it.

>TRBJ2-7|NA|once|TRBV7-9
CASSLERQGQYF
TGTGCCAGCAGCTTAGAGCGGCAAGGGCAGTACTTC
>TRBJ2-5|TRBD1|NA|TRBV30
CAFSPRAAGQGARETQYF
TGTGCCTTCTCCCCCAGGGCGGCGGGACAGGGGGCTAGAGAGACCCAGTACTTC
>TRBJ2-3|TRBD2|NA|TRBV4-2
CASSPGTSGLDTQYF
TGTGCCAGCAGCCCCGGGACTAGCGGCCTAGATACGCAGTATTTT
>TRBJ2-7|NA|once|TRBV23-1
CASSPRPTTGLDEQYF
TGCGCCAGCAGTCCCCGCCCAACCACCGGGTTGGACGAGCAGTACTTC
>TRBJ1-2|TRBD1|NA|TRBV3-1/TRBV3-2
CASSPPRTGSNGYTF
TGTGCCAGCAGCCCCCCCCGGACAGGTTCGAATGGCTACACCTTC
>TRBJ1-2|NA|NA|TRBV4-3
CASSQELPVSYGYTF
TGCGCCAGCAGCCAAGAGCTGCCAGTTTCCTATGGCTACACCTTC
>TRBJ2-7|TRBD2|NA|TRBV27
CASSAPGLAAYEQYF
TGTGCCAGCAGTGCGCCGGGACTAGCGGCCTACGAGCAGTACTTC
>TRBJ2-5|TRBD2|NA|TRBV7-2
CASSPRAGYQETQYF
TGTGCCAGCAGCCCACGAGCGGGGTACCAAGAGACCCAGTACTTC
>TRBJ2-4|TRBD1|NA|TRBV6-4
CASSEYAGGYIQYF
TGTGCCAGCAGTGAATACGCAGGGGGATACATTCAGTACTTC
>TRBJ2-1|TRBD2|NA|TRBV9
CASSPAGGNEQFF
TGTGCCAGCAGCCCGGCGGGAGGCAATGAGCAGTTCTTC
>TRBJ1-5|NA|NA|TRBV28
CASRDSEPLSNQPQHF
TGTGCCAGCAGAGACAGCGAACCCCTTAGCAATCAGCCCCAGCATTTT
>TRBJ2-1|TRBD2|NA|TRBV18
CASSPSGTSSYNEQFF
TGTGCCAGCTCACCATCCGGGACTAGTAGCTACAATGAGCAGTTCTTC
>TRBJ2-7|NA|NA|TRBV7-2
CASSREGTGIYEQYF
TGTGCCAGCAGCCGGGAGGGGACAGGGATATACGAGCAGTACTTC
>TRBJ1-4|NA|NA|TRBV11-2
CASSRRGRIANEKLFF
TGTGCCAGCAGCCGGCGCGGTAGAATAGCTAATGAAAAACTGTTTTTT
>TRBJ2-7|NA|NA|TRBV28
CASSSGQSYEQYF
TGTGCCAGCAGTTCCGGACAGTCCTACGAGCAGTACTTC
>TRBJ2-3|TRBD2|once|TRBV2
CATRSGAVTGTQYF
TGTGCCACCCGAAGCGGGGCCGTCACCGGTACGCAGTATTTT
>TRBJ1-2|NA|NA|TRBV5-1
CASRPDRNYGYTF
TGCGCCAGCAGACCAGACAGGAACTATGGCTACACCTTC
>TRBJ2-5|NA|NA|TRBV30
CAWSGGTSQETQYF
TGTGCCTGGAGTGGGGGGACATCCCAAGAGACCCAGTACTTC
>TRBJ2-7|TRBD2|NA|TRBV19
CASSSREGYHEQYF
TGTGCCAGTAGTTCGCGGGAGGGTTACCACGAGCAGTACTTC
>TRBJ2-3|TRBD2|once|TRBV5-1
CASSAGLAGARVTDTQYF
TGCGCCAGCAGCGCGGGACTAGCGGGAGCACGAGTCACAGATACGCAGTATTTT
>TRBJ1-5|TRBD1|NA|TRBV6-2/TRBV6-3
CASSPQGQGGRQPQHF
TGTGCCAGCAGTCCACAAGGACAGGGGGGCCGCCAGCCCCAGCATTTT
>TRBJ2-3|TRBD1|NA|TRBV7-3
CASSPTGEDTQYF
TGTGCCAGCAGCCCTACAGGGGAGGATACGCAGTATTTT
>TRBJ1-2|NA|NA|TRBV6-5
CASRETGSNYGYTF
TGTGCCAGCAGAGAGACAGGTTCTAACTATGGCTACACCTTC
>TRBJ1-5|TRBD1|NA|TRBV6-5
CASRTGGKPQHF
TGTGCCAGCCGAACAGGGGGAAAGCCCCAGCATTTT